One and the same sample provided the 8 T cell receptor beta chains below, sequenced in a study of OX40 agonist ivuxolimab in advanced cancers. TCRdb's copy holds only in-frame clones and misses some; the assay was immunoSEQ multiplex PCR. The data show over 70,000 clones, 87% seen once. Sequenced material: CD4+ or CD8+ T cells sorted from blood, taken in a trial of the OX40 agonist ivuxolimab. These receptors all come from an adult with an advanced solid tumor such as melanoma, head and neck, liver or kidney cancer.

The chain uses TRBV5-1 and TRBJ2-1, with a possible D match to TRBD2 (7 bases). Trimming removed 4 bases at V and 6 bases at J, with 20 bases between. There are 16 residues in the CDR3. Per the germline V gene, CDR1 is SGHRS and CDR2 is YFSETQ. The CDR3: CASSPVGGGALNEQFF. CDR3 sequence (DNA): TGCGCCAGCAGCCCCGTAGGTGGGGGGGCCCTCAATGAGCAGTTCTTC.

The V call is TRBV19, the J call TRBJ1-5; D call uncertain. V dropped 5 bases and J dropped 11 bases, with 25 bases sitting between them. Germline lookup yields CDR1 LNHDA and CDR2 SQIVND (reference sequence). The CDR3 runs 16 residues. CDR3 amino acids: CASSPTGTKVGQAQHF. For the CDR3, the DNA is TGTGCCAGTAGTCCGACGGGCACTAAAGTTGGTCAAGCCCAGCATTTT.

The chain recombines TRBV12-5 with TRBJ1-3; D uncertain. The germline CDR1 and CDR2 sequences are LGHNT and FRNRAP. The V gene lost 5 bases and the J gene lost 0 bases, with 11 bases spanning the gap. The CDR3 has 15 amino acids. DNA of the CDR3: TGTGCTAGTGGTCTCGGCTCTGGCTCTGGAAACACCATATATTTT. Its protein product is CASGLGSGSGNTIYF.

The chain carries TRBV5-4 and TRBJ2-7; 8 bases align to TRBD2. Germline V gives CDR1 SGHNT, CDR2 YYREEE (reference sequence). The trim removed 3 bases at V and 1 base at J, leaving 6 bases unmatched. CDR3 length equals 15 residues. The CDR3 sequence is CASSSGLAGSYEQYF. CDR3 in DNA: TGTGCCAGCAGCTCCGGGCTAGCGGGTTCCTACGAGCAGTACTTC. The complete variable domain, with remaining parts taken from reference TRBV5-4 and TRBJ2-7, reads ETGVTQSPTHLIKTRGQQVTLRCSSQSGHNTVSWYQQALGQGPQFIFQYYREEENGRGNFPPRFSGLQFPNYSSELNVNALELDDSALYLCASSSGLAGSYEQYFGPGTRLTVT.

The CDR3 DNA reads TGTGCCTGGAGTGCGACAGGGCCCGAGCAGTACTTC. As protein: CAWSATGPEQYF. The J gene is TRBJ2-7, the V gene TRBV30, with 7 bases lining up with TRBD1. With V trimmed by 1 base and J by 6 bases, 3 bases remained unmatched. CDR1 is GTSNPN and CDR2 is SVGIG in the germline V gene (reference sequence). There are 12 residues in the CDR3.

The chain has TRBV11-2 and TRBJ1-4; D perhaps matches TRBD1 (5 bases). Trimming stripped 3 bases from V and 2 bases from J, with 16 bases between. Germline V CDR1 and CDR2: SGHAT, FQNNGV. The CDR3 sequence is 17 residues long. CDR3 DNA: TGTGCCAGCAGCTTTCTCGCAGGGAGGTCTACTAATGAAAAACTGTTTTTT. Its translation is CASSFLAGRSTNEKLFF.

The genes are TRBV4-3 and TRBJ2-3; TRBD2 matches at 14 bases. Germline assignment: CDR1 LGHNA and CDR2 YSLEER. This CDR3 comprises 19 residues. The trim removed 2 bases at V and 1 base at J, leaving 8 bases unmatched. CDR3: CASSQTGTSGSWGTDTQYF. The CDR3 bases are TGCGCCAGCAGCCAAACCGGGACTAGCGGGAGTTGGGGCACAGATACGCAGTATTTT.

This clone was observed a handful of times. The J gene is TRBJ2-3, the V gene TRBV7-3; D tentatively reads TRBD1 or TRBD2 (6 bases each). The CDR3 consists of 15 residues. Trimming pared 1 base from V and 2 bases from J, leaving 10 bases between. Per the germline V gene, CDR1 is SGHTA and CDR2 is FQGTGA. CDR3 DNA sequence: TGTGCCAGCAGCTTAAATCCGGGGGCCACAGATACGCAGTATTTT. Its protein is CASSLNPGATDTQYF. The complete variable domain, with remaining parts taken from reference TRBV7-3 and TRBJ2-3, reads GAGVSQTPSNKVTEKGKYVELRCDPISGHTALYWYRQSLGQGPEFLIYFQGTGAADDSGLPNDRFFAVRPEGSVSTLKIQRTERGDSAVYLCASSLNPGATDTQYFGPGTRLTVL.